Listed below are T cell receptor beta chains from one sample, sequenced in a study of T cells in Graves' hyperthyroidism and ophthalmopathy. TCRdb itself ran the multiplex PCR reads through MiXCR, one entry per CDR3 protein. The table includes approximately 490,000 distinct CDR3 sequences, under 25% detected once. The sequenced material came from blood. The receptor set was obtained from a woman between 65 and 79 years old with Graves' ophthalmopathy. CDR3s include the opening cysteine and the closing phenylalanine or tryptophan. The D gene is left open where the match is weak. Size tells how often a clone was seen (once, few, many) or the class of an expanded clone, and some rows leave it out.

clone_size: once
v_call: TRBV6-1
j_call: TRBJ1-6
d_call: .
cdr3_aa: CASSASSDPNSPLHF
cdr3_nt: TGTGCCAGCAGTGCTTCCTCAGACCCTAATTCACCCCTCCACTTT

clone_size: many
v_call: TRBV28
j_call: TRBJ2-7
d_call: TRBD1
cdr3_aa: CASRRQGVTYEQYF
cdr3_nt: TGTGCCAGCAGAAGACAGGGGGTCACCTACGAGCAGTACTTC

clone_size: .
v_call: TRBV25-1
j_call: TRBJ2-2
d_call: TRBD1
cdr3_aa: CASSARTGTTMDTGELFF
cdr3_nt: TGTGCCAGCAGTGCCCGGACAGGGACGACCATGGACACCGGGGAGCTGTTTTTT

clone_size: .
v_call: TRBV27
j_call: TRBJ2-1
d_call: .
cdr3_aa: CASSEQVAYNEQFF
cdr3_nt: TGTGCCAGCAGCGAACAGGTGGCCTACAATGAGCAGTTCTTC

clone_size: .
v_call: TRBV7-9
j_call: TRBJ2-2
d_call: .
cdr3_aa: CASSFSWGGHLNTGELFF
cdr3_nt: TGTGCCAGCAGCTTTTCTTGGGGCGGACACCTGAACACCGGGGAGCTGTTTTTT

clone_size: many
v_call: TRBV12-3/TRBV12-4
j_call: TRBJ2-3
d_call: .
cdr3_aa: CASSRRGADTQYF
cdr3_nt: TGTGCCAGCAGCCGTAGGGGTGCAGATACGCAGTATTTT

clone_size: .
v_call: TRBV20-1
j_call: TRBJ2-7
d_call: TRBD2
cdr3_aa: CSARSSGRWNEQYF
cdr3_nt: TGCAGTGCTAGATCTAGCGGGAGGTGGAACGAGCAGTACTTC

clone_size: many
v_call: TRBV28
j_call: TRBJ2-3
d_call: .
cdr3_aa: CASSLSGEADTQYF
cdr3_nt: TGTGCCAGCAGTTTAAGCGGTGAGGCAGATACGCAGTATTTT

clone_size: .
v_call: TRBV7-3
j_call: TRBJ2-1
d_call: .
cdr3_aa: CASSPVWAGSNEQFF
cdr3_nt: TGTGCCAGTAGTCCGGTTTGGGCAGGGTCGAATGAGCAGTTCTTC

clone_size: few
v_call: TRBV6-5
j_call: TRBJ1-5
d_call: .
cdr3_aa: CASSYRDGKGPQHF
cdr3_nt: TGTGCCAGCAGTTACAGGGACGGTAAGGGGCCCCAGCATTTT

clone_size: few
v_call: TRBV20-1
j_call: TRBJ2-1
d_call: TRBD2
cdr3_aa: CSARDQRAGGYNEQFF
cdr3_nt: TGCAGTGCTAGAGATCAAAGGGCGGGAGGGTACAATGAGCAGTTCTTC

clone_size: many
v_call: TRBV28
j_call: TRBJ1-2
d_call: .
cdr3_aa: CASSFPEANYGYTF
cdr3_nt: TGTGCCAGCAGTTTCCCGGAAGCTAACTATGGCTACACCTTC

clone_size: few
v_call: TRBV6-1
j_call: TRBJ2-3
d_call: .
cdr3_aa: CASTSESTNTDTQYF
cdr3_nt: TGTGCCAGCACATCGGAGTCGACAAACACAGATACGCAGTATTTT

clone_size: .
v_call: TRBV12-3/TRBV12-4
j_call: TRBJ2-1
d_call: .
cdr3_aa: CASRRRDIAFAGRPGNEQFF
cdr3_nt: TGTGCCAGCAGGAGACGGGACATCGCCTTTGCGGGACGCCCGGGCAATGAGCAGTTCTTC

clone_size: few
v_call: TRBV6-1
j_call: TRBJ1-6
d_call: .
cdr3_aa: CASSEDETPHNSPLHF
cdr3_nt: TGTGCCAGCAGTGAAGACGAGACCCCCCATAATTCACCCCTCCACTTT

clone_size: .
v_call: TRBV6-1
j_call: TRBJ2-7
d_call: TRBD2
cdr3_aa: CASANLAGVYEQYF
cdr3_nt: TGTGCCAGCGCAAATCTAGCGGGAGTCTACGAGCAGTACTTC